This T cell receptor (beta chain) was obtained from a study of CD4 T cells in relation to SARS-CoV-2 and coronaviruses. Study results and caveats: Culture-expanded clones reflect memory recall rather than primary priming during culture. No donor gave both pre-pandemic and post-infection samples. About 65% of donors had memory CD4+ clonotypes crossrecognizing SARS-CoV-2 and common cold coronavirus spike.

As for this clone: Its target is unknown.

Before the COVID-19 pandemic, during about 2010-2019, CD4+ T cells were taken from unexposed donors. Cryopreserved PBMCs were CD4-enriched, then split into naive and memory cells. CDR1 and CDR2 from the germline V gene are SGHRS and YFSETQ. This CDR3 contains 13 residues. The V end lost 1 base, the J end lost 6 bases, and 9 bases lay between the germline ends. Here immunoSEQ multiplex PCR was the method, and the copy in TCRdb shows in-frame clones only, minus some. The data show some 65,000 clones, 80% to 90% seen once. The V and J genes are TRBV5-1 and TRBJ2-3, with no clear D. This clonotype was sampled from a human donor in good health. Sequencing was done on a sample of memory CD4+ T cells from PBMCs. In DNA form, the CDR3 reads TGCGCCAGCAGCTTGTTTGAGTATGATACGCAGTATTTT. This translates into CASSLFEYDTQYF.